This TCR beta chain was profiled in a study of PD-L1 blockade in urothelial cancer. Study-level background: Males with bladder-origin urothelial cancer made up about 85% of the roughly 29 patients.

Study conclusions and caveats: Tumor-associated TCR clones expanded more in blood at 3 weeks in patients with durable benefit.

Time point specified: peripheral blood 6 weeks after treatment start. Locally advanced or metastatic urothelial carcinoma affected all patients. Into every PCR, synthetic TCR analog templates were spiked. TCRdb keeps only in-frame clones here, not all; method: immunoSEQ multiplex PCR. The table records 83,000 or so clones, around four fifths of them present only once. This CDR3 comprises 14 residues. Trimming cost V 0 bases and J 8 bases; bases outside gene matches: 3. Looked up from germline, CDR1 is LGHNA and CDR2 is YSLEER. For this clone: As yet, its antigen is unknown.

This receptor was obtained from a man aged 65-85 years with urothelial cancer. The source was PBMCs, collected around atezolizumab (anti-PD-L1) treatment. The V and J genes are TRBV4-3 and TRBJ1-5, with 8 bases identical to TRBD1. The DNA for the CDR3 is TGCGCCAGCAGCCAAGATGACAGGGGTAAGCCCCAGCATTTT. The encoded protein is CASSQDDRGKPQHF.